This T cell receptor (beta chain) was obtained from a study of shared clonotypes between healthy human individuals. The table came from immunoSEQ multiplex PCR; TCRdb's copy has only in-frame clones and leaves some out. The sample has over 2 million clones, around 92% seen once. A single count supports this clone. The sample carries other DNA sequences with the same CDR3. CDR1 is KGHSH and CDR2 is LQKENI in the germline V gene. Unmatched junction bases numbered 5, after V lost 3 bases and J lost 1 base. The CDR3 runs 15 residues. The source of this sequence is a man younger than 30 in good health. Some clones in this sample may be carry-over from other donors' samples. The chain carries TRBV18 and TRBJ2-5; 7 bases map to TRBD1. The sequencing sample was made of naive CD4+ T cells from PBMCs. Indicated subset: CD45RA+ positively selected. CDR3 nucleotides: TGTGCCAGCTCACCTCCGGGACAGCGCCAAGAGACCCAGTACTTC. Translated, it gives CASSPPGQRQETQYF.